This T cell receptor beta chain came from a study of blood T cell repertoires in COVID-19. Whole-study context: COVID-19 samples, acute and convalescent, were from the United States, Italy and Spain.

There are a few counts of this clone. The CDR3 consists of 16 residues. Germline V gene data show CDR1 as SGHNT and CDR2 as YYREEE (reference sequence). V lost 4 bases and J lost 1; bases outside the gene matches: 7. In the original processing: Amplification with reference gene primers provided the estimates of nucleated cell counts. TCRdb keeps only in-frame clones here, not all; method: immunoSEQ multiplex PCR. V and J calls and clone size come straight from that table; D and trimming were deduced from the DNA. Among 150,000 to 200,000 clones listed, around 77% were seen once. Material: peripheral blood. The chain joins TRBV5-4 to TRBJ2-1; TRBD2 aligns across 8 bases. This receptor was identified in a man in his 60s with active or convalescent COVID-19. CDR3: CASSPGGPQSYNEQFF. DNA of the CDR3: TGTGCCAGCAGCCCGGGAGGGCCGCAATCCTACAATGAGCAGTTCTTC. The whole variable domain, remainder taken from reference TRBV5-4 and TRBJ2-1, is ETGVTQSPTHLIKTRGQQVTLRCSSQSGHNTVSWYQQALGQGPQFIFQYYREEENGRGNFPPRFSGLQFPNYSSELNVNALELDDSALYLCASSPGGPQSYNEQFFGPGTRLTVL.